Following are 25 T cell receptor beta chains from one sample sequenced in a study of OX40 agonist ivuxolimab in advanced cancers. The data were produced by immunoSEQ multiplex PCR, yet TCRdb's version contains in-frame clones alone and is incomplete. The data hold 69,000 or so clones, with less than 90% observed a single time. Here the sequenced sample was CD4+ or CD8+ T cells sorted from blood, taken in a trial of the OX40 agonist ivuxolimab. These receptors came from an adult with an advanced solid tumor such as melanoma, head and neck, liver or kidney cancer.

This clone has just one count. The chain links TRBV4-3 to TRBJ2-3; D remains unclear. Trimming left V 0 bases short and J 6 bases short, with 7 bases between. This CDR3 region has 13 residues. Germline loops: CDR1 LGHNA, CDR2 YSLEER. The CDR3 is CASSQDLLDTQYF. CDR3 DNA sequence: TGCGCCAGCAGCCAAGACCTGTTGGATACGCAGTATTTT.

The chain uses TRBV7-9 and TRBJ1-4; 11 bases fit TRBD1. Germline V gene sequence: CDR1 SEHNR, CDR2 FQNEAQ (reference sequence). The CDR3 spans 15 residues. V dropped 6 bases and J dropped 3; count of bases not matched to a gene: 3. CDR3 sequence: CASREGQGANEKLFF. The CDR3 nucleotides are TGTGCCAGCAGAGAGGGACAGGGGGCTAATGAAAAACTGTTTTTT.

This chain links TRBV19 with TRBJ2-7; 8 nucleotides align to TRBD1. Germline V gene data show CDR1 as LNHDA and CDR2 as SQIVND (reference sequence). The ends lost 4 bases at V and 5 bases at J; junction bases unmatched: 13. This CDR3 contains 16 residues. The CDR3 DNA follows: TGTGCCAGTAGTAGGACCCAGGGGGCCGTTCCCCACGAGCAGTACTTC. Protein sequence: CASSRTQGAVPHEQYF.

This chain joins TRBV5-8 and TRBJ1-2; D may be TRBD1 (5 bases). This CDR3 has 14 amino acids. Between the trimmed V and J ends, which lost 0 bases and 7 bases, there was a span of 13 bases. Germline CDR1 is SGHTS and CDR2 is YDEGEE. This CDR3 reads CASSLGGPKSGYTF. The CDR3 DNA sequence: TGTGCCAGCAGCTTGGGGGGCCCTAAGTCTGGCTACACCTTC.

This clone was seen more than once but under ten times. The chain uses TRBV18 and TRBJ1-5; D gene uncertain. The V end lost 2 bases, the J end lost 9 bases, and 11 bases lay between the germline ends. The CDR3 contains 13 residues. Germline CDR1 and CDR2: KGHSH and LQKENI. CDR3 DNA: TGTGCCAGCTCACCAAGACCGGAGGGGCCCCAGCATTTT. Translating it yields CASSPRPEGPQHF.

The rearrangement joins TRBV28 to TRBJ2-3, with D perhaps being TRBD1 or TRBD2 (5 bases each). This CDR3 has 13 residues. Germline CDR1 is MDHEN and CDR2 is SYDVKM. The V end lost 7 bases, the J end lost 2 bases, and 10 bases lay between the germline ends. The CDR3, as DNA: TGTGCCAGCATCGGGACGGACACAGATACGCAGTATTTT. It encodes CASIGTDTDTQYF.

The chain has TRBV28 and TRBJ2-5; D uncertain. The CDR3 covers 14 residues. Between the trimmed V and J ends, which lost 6 bases and 1 base, there was a span of 12 bases. Germline CDR1 is MDHEN and CDR2 is SYDVKM. In nucleotides, the CDR3 is TGTGCCAGCAGATTCGGGTCACCCCAAGAGACCCAGTACTTC. This translates into CASRFGSPQETQYF. Full variable domain (remainder filled in from reference TRBV28 and TRBJ2-5): DVKVTQSSRYLVKRTGEKVFLECVQDMDHENMFWYRQDPGLGLRLIYFSYDVKMKEKGDIPEGYSVSREKKERFSLILESASTNQTSMYLCASRFGSPQETQYFGPGTRLLVL.

This clone was seen once. The chain employs TRBV5-5 and TRBJ1-2, with D hard to call. The V gene's germline CDR1 is SGHKS and CDR2 YYEKEE (reference sequence). The CDR3 spans 13 residues. V shed 4 bases and J shed 4 bases, with 11 bases lying between them. In DNA form, the CDR3 reads TGTGCCAGCAGCATGGGGAATATCTATGGCTACACCTTC. The encoded protein is CASSMGNIYGYTF. The whole variable domain, filled in from reference TRBV5-5 and TRBJ1-2, reads DAGVTQSPTHLIKTRGQQVTLRCSPISGHKSVSWYQQVLGQGPQFIFQYYEKEERGRGNFPDRFSARQFPNYSSELNVNALLLGDSALYLCASSMGNIYGYTFGSGTRLTVV.

This chain joins TRBV28 and TRBJ2-5, with TRBD2 identical over 9 bases. The CDR3 sequence is 14 residues long. Germline V gives CDR1 MDHEN, CDR2 SYDVKM. The V segment lost 2 bases and the J segment 3 bases; nucleotides outside the gene matches: 1. CDR3: CASSLRLAEETQYF. Here the CDR3 DNA reads TGTGCCAGCAGTTTAAGACTAGCGGAAGAGACCCAGTACTTC. Together with reference TRBV28 and TRBJ2-5, the CDR3 gives the full variable domain: DVKVTQSSRYLVKRTGEKVFLECVQDMDHENMFWYRQDPGLGLRLIYFSYDVKMKEKGDIPEGYSVSREKKERFSLILESASTNQTSMYLCASSLRLAEETQYFGPGTRLLVL.

The chain is built from TRBV19 and TRBJ2-7, with 8 nucleotides matching TRBD1. Germline-derived CDR1 and CDR2 are LNHDA and SQIVND (reference sequence). The CDR3 has 14 residues. The trim removed 3 bases at V and 5 bases at J, leaving 6 bases unmatched. CDR3 region: CASSMRQGANEQYF. DNA for the CDR3: TGTGCCAGTAGTATGAGGCAGGGGGCTAACGAGCAGTACTTC.

The chain uses TRBV28 and TRBJ1-6, with TRBD1 matching over 9 bases. The J segment lost 10 bases and the V segment lost 2 bases, leaving 9 bases of the junction unmatched. There are 16 residues in the CDR3. CDR1 is MDHEN, CDR2 SYDVKM, per germline. CDR3 DNA sequence: TGTGCCAGCAGTTTACCGCGGACAGGGGAAAAGTCACCCCTCCACTTT. It is translated as CASSLPRTGEKSPLHF. The full variable domain, rest sourced from reference TRBV28 and TRBJ1-6, is DVKVTQSSRYLVKRTGEKVFLECVQDMDHENMFWYRQDPGLGLRLIYFSYDVKMKEKGDIPEGYSVSREKKERFSLILESASTNQTSMYLCASSLPRTGEKSPLHFGNGTRLTVT.

The chain has TRBV19 and TRBJ1-5, with 7 bases lining up with TRBD1. Germline V gene lookup returns CDR1 LNHDA and CDR2 SQIVND (reference sequence). CDR3 length: 12 residues. V lost 6 bases to trimming and J lost 14 bases; unmatched junction nucleotides: 10. In DNA form, the CDR3 reads TGTGCCAGTAGACCTCGGGACAGAGGGGAGCATTTT. Translating gives CASRPRDRGEHF.

V and J are TRBV25-1 and TRBJ2-1, with D maybe TRBD2 (5 bases). The V end lost 8 bases, the J end lost 1 base, and 12 bases lay between the germline ends. There are 14 residues in the CDR3. Germline V gene data show CDR1 as MGHDK and CDR2 as SYGVNS. The CDR3 is CASGVAPSYNEQFF. The DNA of the CDR3 is TGTGCCAGCGGCGTAGCGCCTTCCTACAATGAGCAGTTCTTC. The full variable domain, completed using reference TRBV25-1 and TRBJ2-1, is EADIYQTPRYLVIGTGKKITLECSQTMGHDKMYWYQQDPGMELHLIHYSYGVNSTEKGDLSSESTVSRIRTEHFPLTLESARPSHTSQYLCASGVAPSYNEQFFGPGTRLTVL.

The chain joins TRBV5-4 to TRBJ1-6; tentative D call: TRBD1 (5 bases). There are 15 residues in the CDR3. Trimming removed 3 bases from V and 5 bases from J, with 12 bases in between. CDR1 is SGHNT and CDR2 is YYREEE in the germline V gene (reference sequence). CDR3 residues: CASSSYPGNNSPLHF. As DNA, the CDR3 is TGTGCCAGCAGCTCCTACCCAGGGAATAATTCACCCCTCCACTTT.

The chain carries TRBV11-2 and TRBJ2-7; 7 bases are a match to TRBD2. This CDR3 spans 14 amino acids. J was trimmed by 4 bases and V by 3 bases; bases with no gene match: 6. Germline loops: CDR1 SGHAT, CDR2 FQNNGV. The CDR3 region has the DNA TGTGCCAGCAGCTTTTCTAGCGGACCATACGAGCAGTACTTC. Encoded protein: CASSFSSGPYEQYF. Combining the CDR3 with reference TRBV11-2 and TRBJ2-7 gives the whole variable domain EAGVAQSPRYKIIEKRQSVAFWCNPISGHATLYWYQQILGQGPKLLIQFQNNGVVDDSQLPKDRFSAERLKGVDSTLKIQPAKLEDSAVYLCASSFSSGPYEQYFGPGTRLTVT.

This chain connects TRBV6-7 to TRBJ1-2; perhaps TRBD1 as D (6 bases). TRBV6-7 is an ORF; its function is uncertain. The V end lost 0 bases, the J end lost 4 bases, and 18 bases lay between the germline ends. CDR3 length: 17 residues. The CDR3 is CASSYSLTGNLSYGYTF. The CDR3, as DNA: TGTGCCAGCAGTTACTCCCTCACAGGGAATCTTTCCTATGGCTACACCTTC.

The chain employs TRBV18 and TRBJ1-5, with D perhaps matching TRBD1 (5 bases). The CDR3 extends over 14 amino acids. The V end lost 2 bases, the J end lost 5 bases, and 10 bases lay between the germline ends. Germline CDR1 and CDR2: KGHSH and LQKENI. CDR3 protein: CASSPGADHQPQHF. CDR3 nucleotide sequence: TGTGCCAGCTCACCAGGGGCAGACCATCAGCCCCAGCATTTT.

The chain uses TRBV5-4 and TRBJ2-7; D may be TRBD1 or TRBD2 (5 bases each). Germline CDR1 reads SGHNT; CDR2 reads YYREEE (reference sequence). The ends were cut back, 4 bases at V and 2 bases at J, with 16 bases in the middle. This CDR3 is built from 15 residues. The CDR3, as DNA: TGTGCCAGCAGCCGAGGGGCGGACGTCGCCTACGAGCAGTACTTC. Encoded protein: CASSRGADVAYEQYF.

V is TRBV28 and J is TRBJ1-6, with 7 bases fitting TRBD1. V shed 7 bases and J 9 bases; nucleotides not matched to a gene: 12. Germline V gives CDR1 MDHEN, CDR2 SYDVKM. The CDR3 sequence is 15 residues long. The CDR3 loop reads CASTRSRQGGSPLHF. DNA for the CDR3: TGTGCCAGCACCCGAAGCCGACAGGGTGGTTCACCCCTCCACTTT.

The chain couples TRBV6-1 to TRBJ1-5, with D unresolved. V was cut by 5 bases and J by 0 bases, with 8 bases left in between. Germline-derived CDR1 and CDR2 are MNHNS and SASEGT. This CDR3 comprises 14 residues. CDR3 sequence: CASSSLDSNQPQHF. CDR3 nucleotides: TGTGCCAGCAGTTCCCTGGATAGCAATCAGCCCCAGCATTTT.

The chain's CDR3 is CASSLVRGGRQGNEQFF. The DNA of the CDR3 is TGTGCCAGCAGCTTGGTCAGGGGAGGACGTCAAGGAAATGAGCAGTTCTTC. The gene calls are TRBV5-5 and TRBJ2-1; perhaps D is TRBD1 or TRBD2 (6 bases each). This CDR3 region has 17 residues. Germline loops: CDR1 SGHKS, CDR2 YYEKEE (reference sequence). V dropped 0 bases and J dropped 7 bases, with 20 bases sitting between them.

CDR3 sequence reads: CASSYSRAYEQYF. CDR3 in DNA: TGTGCCAGCAGTTACTCGCGAGCTTACGAGCAGTACTTC. The gene calls are TRBV6-5 and TRBJ2-7; the D is unclear. V was shortened by 0 bases and J by 4 bases, with 7 bases between the two germline ends. Per the germline V gene, CDR1 is MNHEY and CDR2 is SVGAGI. The CDR3 length is 13 residues.

The CDR3 sequence is CASSLDPGSEQFF. CDR3 DNA sequence: TGTGCCAGCAGCTTAGACCCAGGGAGTGAGCAGTTCTTC. The J gene is TRBJ2-1, the V gene TRBV7-2, with D perhaps matching TRBD1 or TRBD2 (5 bases each). The CDR3 length is 13 residues. Deletions cut 1 base from V and 9 bases from J, with 10 bases between. Germline loops: CDR1 SGHTA, CDR2 FQGNSA.

The chain employs TRBV18 and TRBJ2-2, with 12 bases matching TRBD2. The CDR3 extends over 16 amino acids. With 5 bases clipped from V and 7 bases from J, the junction kept 8 bases outside the gene matches. The germline V gene has CDR1 KGHSH and CDR2 LQKENI. The DNA of the CDR3 is TGTGCCAGCTCATTTGGACTAGCGGGATCCGTCGGGGAGCTGTTTTTT. This translates into CASSFGLAGSVGELFF.

The chain links TRBV5-4 to TRBJ1-5, with TRBD1 identical over 7 bases. CDR1 and CDR2 (germline): SGHNT, YYREEE (reference sequence). V was clipped by 3 bases and J by 3 bases; unmatched bases: 3. The length of the CDR3 is 14 residues. CDR3 region: CASSSGGANQPQHF. For the CDR3, the DNA is TGTGCCAGCAGCTCAGGGGGTGCCAATCAGCCCCAGCATTTT.